This TCR beta chain was sequenced in a study of T cell responses to AZD1222 COVID-19 vaccine. Worth noting for this clone: Its matching antigen is unknown.

The table came from immunoSEQ multiplex PCR; TCRdb's copy has only in-frame clones and leaves some out. The data hold roughly 150,000 clones, with about nine tenths observed a single time. Study results and limitations: Recipients of AZD1222 seropositive at baseline numbered only 6 or 7. Targeting of unmutated variant regions was reportedly seen in nearly half of spike-specific TCRs. Spike as a whole was targeted by vaccine-associated CD4 TCRs, dominant at 160-218 and 743-854.

Trimming removed 6 bases from V and 5 bases from J; junction bases left unmatched: 10. Per the germline V gene, CDR1 is MDHEN and CDR2 is SYDVKM. This CDR3 has 15 amino acids. Second-dose groups at about 4 or about 12 weeks were pooled. The sequencing used peripheral blood, collected 28 days after the second AZD1222 dose. The chain carries TRBV28 and TRBJ1-2; 9 nucleotides align to TRBD1. The clonotype was recovered from an adult who received the AZD1222 COVID-19 vaccine. The CDR3 sequence: CASRSKTGGLYGYTF. CDR3 bases: TGTGCCAGCAGATCGAAGACAGGGGGACTGTATGGCTACACCTTC.